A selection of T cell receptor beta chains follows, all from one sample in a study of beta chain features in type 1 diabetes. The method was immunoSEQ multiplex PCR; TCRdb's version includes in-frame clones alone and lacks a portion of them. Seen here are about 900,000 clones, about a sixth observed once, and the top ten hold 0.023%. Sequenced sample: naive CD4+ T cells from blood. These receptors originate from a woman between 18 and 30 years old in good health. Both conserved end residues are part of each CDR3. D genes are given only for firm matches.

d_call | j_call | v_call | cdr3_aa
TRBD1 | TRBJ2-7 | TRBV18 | CASSTTGDEQYF
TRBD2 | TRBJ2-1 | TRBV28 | CASSPRTSGRALDNEQFF
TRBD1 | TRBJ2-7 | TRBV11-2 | CASSLDRGREQYF
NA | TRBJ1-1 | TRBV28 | CASTRADTGGTEAFF
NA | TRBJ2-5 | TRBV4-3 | CASSQSRSVETQYF
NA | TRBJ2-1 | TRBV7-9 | CASSSFDLNEQFF
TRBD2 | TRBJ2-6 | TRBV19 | CASRSGGSGANVLTF
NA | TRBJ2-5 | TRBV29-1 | CSVVRGTYQETQYF
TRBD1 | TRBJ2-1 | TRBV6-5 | CASRSQGANNEQFF
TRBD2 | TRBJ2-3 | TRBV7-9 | CASSRGLAEFTDTQYF
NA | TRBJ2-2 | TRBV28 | CASTGRRPPGELFF
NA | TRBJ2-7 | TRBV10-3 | CAISEVRTRTYEQYF
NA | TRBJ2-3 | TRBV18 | CASSEKDTQYF
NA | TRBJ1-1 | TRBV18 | CASSPVSSLLGTEAFF
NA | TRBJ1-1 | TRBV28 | CASSPPWGLNTEAFF
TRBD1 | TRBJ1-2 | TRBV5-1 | CASSLAPTGVAGYTF
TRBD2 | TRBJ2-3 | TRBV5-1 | CASSLSSGRSVDTQYF